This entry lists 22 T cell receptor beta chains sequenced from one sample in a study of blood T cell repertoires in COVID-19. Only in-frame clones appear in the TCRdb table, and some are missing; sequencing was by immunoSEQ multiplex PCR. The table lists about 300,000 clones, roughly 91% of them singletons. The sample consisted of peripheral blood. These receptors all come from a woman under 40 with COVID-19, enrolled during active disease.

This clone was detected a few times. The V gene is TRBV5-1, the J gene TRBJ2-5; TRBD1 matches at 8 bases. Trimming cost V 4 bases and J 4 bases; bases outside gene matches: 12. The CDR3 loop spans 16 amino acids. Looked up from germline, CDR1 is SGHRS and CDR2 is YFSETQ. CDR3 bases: TGCGCCAGCAGCCCCCCACAGGGGGGAGGTGCAGAGACCCAGTACTTC. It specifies CASSPPQGGGAETQYF. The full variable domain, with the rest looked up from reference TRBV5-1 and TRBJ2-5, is KAGVTQTPRYLIKTRGQQVTLSCSPISGHRSVSWYQQTPGQGLQFLFEYFSETQRNKGNFPGRFSGRQFSNSRSEMNVSTLELGDSALYLCASSPPQGGGAETQYFGPGTRLLVL.

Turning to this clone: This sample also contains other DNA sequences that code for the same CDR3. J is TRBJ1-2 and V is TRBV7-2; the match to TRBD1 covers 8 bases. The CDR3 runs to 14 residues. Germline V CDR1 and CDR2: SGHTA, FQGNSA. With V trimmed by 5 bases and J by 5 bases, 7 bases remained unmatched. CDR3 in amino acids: CASSPRQGRYGYTF. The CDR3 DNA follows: TGTGCCAGCAGCCCCCGACAGGGGAGGTATGGCTACACCTTC.

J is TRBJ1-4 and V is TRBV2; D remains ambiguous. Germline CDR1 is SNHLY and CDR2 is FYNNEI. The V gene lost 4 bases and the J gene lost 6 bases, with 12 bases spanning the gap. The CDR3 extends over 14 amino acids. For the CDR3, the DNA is TGTGCCAGCAGTGTCAGACCGAGGGATGAAAAACTGTTTTTT. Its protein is CASSVRPRDEKLFF.

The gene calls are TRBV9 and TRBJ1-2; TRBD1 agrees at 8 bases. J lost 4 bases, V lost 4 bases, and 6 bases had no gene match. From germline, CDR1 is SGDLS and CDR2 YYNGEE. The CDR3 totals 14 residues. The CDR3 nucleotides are TGTGCCAGCAGCCCAGGGGGCAGCACCTATGGCTACACCTTC. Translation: CASSPGGSTYGYTF.

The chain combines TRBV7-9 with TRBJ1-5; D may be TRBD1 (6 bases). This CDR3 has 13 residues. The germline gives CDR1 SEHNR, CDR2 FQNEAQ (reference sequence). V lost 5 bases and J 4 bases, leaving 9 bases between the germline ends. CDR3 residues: CASSLQGNQPQHF. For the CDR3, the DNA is TGTGCCAGCAGCCTACAGGGTAATCAGCCCCAGCATTTT.

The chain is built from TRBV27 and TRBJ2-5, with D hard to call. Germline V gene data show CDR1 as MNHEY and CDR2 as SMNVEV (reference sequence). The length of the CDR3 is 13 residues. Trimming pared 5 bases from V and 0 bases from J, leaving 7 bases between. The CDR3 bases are TGTGCCAGCAGTCCGGAGTACCAAGAGACCCAGTACTTC. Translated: CASSPEYQETQYF.

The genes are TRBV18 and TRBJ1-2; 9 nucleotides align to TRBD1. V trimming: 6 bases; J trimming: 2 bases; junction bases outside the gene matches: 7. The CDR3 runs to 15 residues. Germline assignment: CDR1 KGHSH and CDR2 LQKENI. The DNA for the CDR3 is TGTGCCAGCTCGCCTGACAGGGGGACCAACTATGGCTACACCTTC. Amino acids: CASSPDRGTNYGYTF.

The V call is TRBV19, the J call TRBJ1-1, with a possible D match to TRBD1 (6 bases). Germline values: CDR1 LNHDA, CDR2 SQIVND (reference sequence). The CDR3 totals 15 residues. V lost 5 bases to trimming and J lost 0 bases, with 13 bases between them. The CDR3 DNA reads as TGTGCCAGTAGTGGTCTGGGGGCGATGAACACTGAAGCTTTCTTT. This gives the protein CASSGLGAMNTEAFF.

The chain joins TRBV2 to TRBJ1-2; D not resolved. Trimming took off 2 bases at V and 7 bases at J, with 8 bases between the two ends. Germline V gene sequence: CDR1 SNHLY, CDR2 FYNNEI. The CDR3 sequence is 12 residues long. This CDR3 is CASSERQVGYTF. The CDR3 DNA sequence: TGTGCCAGCAGTGAAAGACAAGTTGGCTACACCTTC.

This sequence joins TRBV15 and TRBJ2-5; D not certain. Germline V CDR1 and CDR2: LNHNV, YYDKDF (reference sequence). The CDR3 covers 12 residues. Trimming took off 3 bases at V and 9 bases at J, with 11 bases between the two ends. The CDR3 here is CATSREQLSQYF. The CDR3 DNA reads TGTGCCACCAGCAGGGAGCAGTTGTCCCAGTACTTC.

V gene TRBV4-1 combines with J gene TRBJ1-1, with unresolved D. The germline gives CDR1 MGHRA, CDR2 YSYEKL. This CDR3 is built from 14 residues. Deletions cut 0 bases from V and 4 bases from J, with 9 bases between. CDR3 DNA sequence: TGCGCCAGCAGCCAAGATGTCCGAGGCACTGAAGCTTTCTTT. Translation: CASSQDVRGTEAFF.

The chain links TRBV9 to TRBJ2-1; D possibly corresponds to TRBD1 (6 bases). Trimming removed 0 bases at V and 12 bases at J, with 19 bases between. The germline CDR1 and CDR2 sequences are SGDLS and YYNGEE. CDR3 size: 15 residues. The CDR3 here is CASSVGMSWAQGQFF. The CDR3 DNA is TGTGCCAGCAGCGTAGGTATGAGTTGGGCACAGGGGCAGTTCTTC.

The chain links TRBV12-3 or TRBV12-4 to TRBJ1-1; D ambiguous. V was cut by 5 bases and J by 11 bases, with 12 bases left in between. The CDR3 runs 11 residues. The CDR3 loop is CASSTNSGAFF. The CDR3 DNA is TGTGCCAGCAGTACAAACAGTGGTGCTTTCTTT.

CDR3 residues: CASTYGRQTEAFF. The CDR3 DNA reads TGTGCCAGCACCTACGGAAGACAGACTGAAGCTTTCTTT. This sequence joins TRBV6-5 and TRBJ1-1; maybe TRBD1 (5 bases). This CDR3 has 13 residues. Germline V lookup: CDR1 MNHEY, CDR2 SVGAGI. V was shortened by 7 bases and J by 5 bases, with 14 bases between the two germline ends.

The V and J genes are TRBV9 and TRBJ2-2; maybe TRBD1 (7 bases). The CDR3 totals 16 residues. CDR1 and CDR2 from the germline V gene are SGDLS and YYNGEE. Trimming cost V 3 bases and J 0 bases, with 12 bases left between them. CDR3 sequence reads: CASSGRGASNTGELFF. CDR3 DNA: TGTGCCAGCAGCGGCAGGGGGGCCTCGAACACCGGGGAGCTGTTTTTT.

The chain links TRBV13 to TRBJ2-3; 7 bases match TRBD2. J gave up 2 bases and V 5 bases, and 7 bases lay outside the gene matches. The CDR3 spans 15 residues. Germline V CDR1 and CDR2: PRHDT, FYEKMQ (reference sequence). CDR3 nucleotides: TGTGCCAGCAGCCCAGGAGCGGGGTACACAGATACGCAGTATTTT. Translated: CASSPGAGYTDTQYF.

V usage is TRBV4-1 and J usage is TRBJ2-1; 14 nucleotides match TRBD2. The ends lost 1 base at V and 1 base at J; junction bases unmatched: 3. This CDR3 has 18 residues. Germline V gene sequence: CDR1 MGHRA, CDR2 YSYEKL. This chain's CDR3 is CASSQGLAGGPSYNEQFF. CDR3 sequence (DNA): TGCGCCAGCAGCCAAGGACTAGCGGGGGGGCCGTCCTACAATGAGCAGTTCTTC.

This chain's CDR3 is CASRSGRGYSNQPQHF. The CDR3, as DNA: TGTGCCAGCAGAAGCGGAAGGGGGTATAGCAATCAGCCCCAGCATTTT. This rearrangement joins TRBV28 to TRBJ1-5, with D possibly matching TRBD1 (6 bases). Germline V gives CDR1 MDHEN, CDR2 SYDVKM. The CDR3 has 16 residues. V was clipped by 6 bases and J by 0 bases, with 15 bases between them.

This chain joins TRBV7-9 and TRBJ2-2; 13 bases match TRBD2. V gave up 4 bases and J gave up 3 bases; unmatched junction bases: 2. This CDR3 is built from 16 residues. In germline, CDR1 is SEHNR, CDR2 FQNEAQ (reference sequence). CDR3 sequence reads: CASSSGTSGDTGELFF. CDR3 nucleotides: TGTGCCAGCAGCTCCGGGACTAGCGGGGACACCGGGGAGCTGTTTTTT.

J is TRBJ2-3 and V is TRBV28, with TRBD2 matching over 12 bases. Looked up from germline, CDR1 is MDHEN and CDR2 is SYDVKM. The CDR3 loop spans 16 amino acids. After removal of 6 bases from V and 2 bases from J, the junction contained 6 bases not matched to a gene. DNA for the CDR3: TGTGCCAGCAGCGGACTAGCGGGGCTTATCACAGATACGCAGTATTTT. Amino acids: CASSGLAGLITDTQYF.

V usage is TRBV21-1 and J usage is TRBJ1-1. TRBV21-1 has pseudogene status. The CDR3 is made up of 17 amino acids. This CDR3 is CASSKQASRGSHTEAFF. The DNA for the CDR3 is TGTGCCAGCAGCAAACAAGCATCCCGGGGGTCACACACTGAAGCTTTCTTT.

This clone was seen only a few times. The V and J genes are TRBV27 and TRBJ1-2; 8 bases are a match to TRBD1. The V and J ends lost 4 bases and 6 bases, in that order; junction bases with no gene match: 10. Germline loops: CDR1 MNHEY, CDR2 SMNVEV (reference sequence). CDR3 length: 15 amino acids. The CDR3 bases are TGTGCCAGCAGTTACCGGACAGGGTCTTTCAATGGCTACACCTTC. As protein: CASSYRTGSFNGYTF.